This TCR beta chain comes out of a study of blood T cell repertoires in COVID-19. Whole-study context: Collection of acute and convalescent COVID-19 samples took place in the United States, Italy and Spain. PBMCs, B-cell-depleted T cells, or T cells were the source of the cDNA or gDNA that made up the material.

Original methodology: From reference gene primer amplification, estimates of nucleated cell counts were derived. Data came from immunoSEQ multiplex PCR; TCRdb stores just in-frame clones and leaves some out. That table gives V, J and clone size, and the DNA gave D and trimming. The sample holds 130,000 or so clones, 85% to 90% seen once. The germline CDR1 and CDR2 sequences are SGHAT and FQNNGV. The CDR3 has 14 amino acids. Trimming took off 1 base at V and 3 bases at J, with 9 bases between the two ends. The sample comprised peripheral blood. The receptor's source is a woman in her sixties with acute or convalescent COVID-19. The chain employs TRBV11-2 and TRBJ2-5, with D hard to call. CDR3 residues: CASSLGALEETQYF. The CDR3 DNA reads as TGTGCCAGCAGCTTAGGGGCCCTTGAAGAGACCCAGTACTTC.